A selection of T cell receptor beta chains follows, all from one sample in a study of cytomegalovirus exposure and HLA in healthy donors. The repertoire was sequenced with immunoSEQ multiplex PCR; TCRdb's copy has only in-frame clones and lacks some. The data contain 180,000 or so clones, roughly 80% of them seen just once; the ten biggest clones take up 7.7%. What was sequenced was PBMCs. These receptors all stem from a woman aged 40 to 50 in good health and CMV-seropositive. The CDR3 runs from the conserved cysteine through the conserved F or W. Fields, in order: D gene, V gene, J gene, CDR3 protein. A D gene is named only where the DNA matches it firmly.

D: TRBD1; V: TRBV6-5; J: TRBJ2-7; CDR3: CASSYQRTGDSYEQYF
D: TRBD2; V: TRBV5-1; J: TRBJ2-2; CDR3: CASSLLAVNTGELFF
D: .; V: TRBV6-1; J: TRBJ1-2; CDR3: CASRGGRADNYGYTF
D: .; V: TRBV19; J: TRBJ2-7; CDR3: CASSSRTRDF
D: TRBD1; V: TRBV2; J: TRBJ2-1; CDR3: CASTRQGGYNEQFF
D: .; V: TRBV5-5; J: TRBJ1-4; CDR3: CASSERGGGWEKLFF
D: .; V: TRBV28; J: TRBJ2-3; CDR3: CASSLSGPVDTQYF
D: .; V: TRBV15; J: TRBJ1-1; CDR3: CATSRDTGWNTEAFF
D: TRBD2; V: TRBV6-5; J: TRBJ2-3; CDR3: CASSYSNAGGGDTQYF
D: TRBD2; V: TRBV28; J: TRBJ2-1; CDR3: CASSWSGGRRNEQFF
D: TRBD1; V: TRBV30; J: TRBJ2-1; CDR3: CAWDRGSYNEQFF
D: .; V: TRBV25-1; J: TRBJ2-7; CDR3: CASSEGGGRTGTREQYF
D: TRBD1; V: TRBV28; J: TRBJ1-5; CDR3: CASSTTGGWQPQHF
D: TRBD1; V: TRBV7-2; J: TRBJ1-4; CDR3: CASSSTGGEGEKLFF
D: .; V: TRBV6-5; J: TRBJ2-5; CDR3: CASSYSGGLETQYF
D: TRBD2; V: TRBV6-1; J: TRBJ2-7; CDR3: CASSGGRGRGTSGRAYEQYF
D: .; V: TRBV7-9; J: TRBJ2-3; CDR3: CASSSVGAGTDTQYF
D: TRBD1; V: TRBV5-1; J: TRBJ2-7; CDR3: CASRKTGNDEQYF
D: TRBD2; V: TRBV18; J: TRBJ2-7; CDR3: CASSLGGSGRGTSYEQYF
D: .; V: TRBV11-2; J: TRBJ2-2; CDR3: CASSFGQATNTGELFF
D: .; V: TRBV30; J: TRBJ1-3; CDR3: CAWSVLGSWVGSPGNTIYF
D: TRBD1; V: TRBV9; J: TRBJ1-3; CDR3: CASSVEGTGSSGNTIYF
D: .; V: TRBV27; J: TRBJ1-1; CDR3: CASSPWRDTEAFF
D: .; V: TRBV6-6; J: TRBJ1-5; CDR3: CASKWGENQPQHF
D: .; V: TRBV15; J: TRBJ2-3; CDR3: CATSRGSPSSTDTQYF
D: .; V: TRBV7-8; J: TRBJ2-3; CDR3: CASSFRDSPTDTQYF
D: .; V: TRBV15; J: TRBJ2-7; CDR3: CATSRDRGTLGEQYF
D: TRBD1; V: TRBV9; J: TRBJ1-3; CDR3: CASSRPTGQRGNTIYF
D: .; V: TRBV5-5; J: TRBJ2-7; CDR3: CASSLLVYSSYEQYF
D: TRBD1; V: TRBV19; J: TRBJ2-3; CDR3: CASSIGSTGTDTQYF
D: .; V: TRBV11-3; J: TRBJ2-7; CDR3: CASSPGGGGPYEQYF
D: .; V: TRBV11-2; J: TRBJ1-5; CDR3: CASSPRREQPQHF
D: .; V: TRBV9; J: TRBJ1-3; CDR3: CASSSRSSSGNTIYF
D: .; V: TRBV30; J: TRBJ1-2; CDR3: CAWSVLGGHGYTF
D: .; V: TRBV15; J: TRBJ1-1; CDR3: CATSRRGTEAFF
D: .; V: TRBV10-2; J: TRBJ2-5; CDR3: CASSGRGGGQETQYF
D: .; V: TRBV4-2; J: TRBJ2-1; CDR3: CASSQEGRNEQFF
D: .; V: TRBV18; J: TRBJ2-7; CDR3: CASSPSGGHEQYF
D: .; V: TRBV28; J: TRBJ2-1; CDR3: CASSLQYNEQFF
D: .; V: TRBV5-1; J: TRBJ2-7; CDR3: CASSLQGSSYEQYF
D: TRBD1; V: TRBV12-5; J: TRBJ1-5; CDR3: CASGATIPGTGGGWSNQPQHF
D: .; V: TRBV18; J: TRBJ1-3; CDR3: CASSPTQTGTSGNTIYF
D: TRBD2; V: TRBV7-8; J: TRBJ2-5; CDR3: CASSLGTSGTKTQYF
D: .; V: TRBV9; J: TRBJ2-6; CDR3: CASSVDKLAGQLSGANVLTF
D: TRBD1; V: TRBV29-1; J: TRBJ1-2; CDR3: CSVGTGVGYTF
D: .; V: TRBV6-1; J: TRBJ2-1; CDR3: CASSLWGRNEQFF
D: .; V: TRBV7-9; J: TRBJ1-4; CDR3: CASSPGQTTNEKLFF
D: TRBD2; V: TRBV5-1; J: TRBJ2-5; CDR3: CASSLAQAGGQETQYF
D: TRBD1; V: TRBV28; J: TRBJ2-3; CDR3: CASSFSRGLSTDTQYF
D: .; V: TRBV10-2; J: TRBJ2-7; CDR3: CAVLSQSYEQYF
D: .; V: TRBV7-2; J: .; CDR3: CASSLANYEQYF
D: .; V: TRBV6-4; J: TRBJ2-1; CDR3: CASSEGSNIYNEQFF
D: TRBD1; V: TRBV11-3; J: TRBJ2-7; CDR3: CASSLDTGDPYYEQYF
D: .; V: TRBV19; J: TRBJ1-2; CDR3: CASRLLPGTGDYGYTF
D: .; V: TRBV6-6; J: TRBJ1-2; CDR3: CASKSAGSHGYTF
D: TRBD2; V: TRBV18; J: TRBJ2-1; CDR3: CASSPPSGGRNNEQFF
D: TRBD2; V: TRBV7-9; J: TRBJ2-1; CDR3: CASSVSGRAWGSYNEQFF